The rows below give T cell receptor beta chains drawn from one sample of a study of beta chain features in type 1 diabetes. Using immunoSEQ multiplex PCR, the repertoire was profiled, and TCRdb retains in-frame clones only, with some absent. The sample shows 810,000 or so clones, roughly 16% of them seen only once. Sample: naive CD4+ T cells from blood. The receptor set was obtained from a woman between 18 and 29 years old in good health. Each CDR3 is given with its conserved first and last residue. Each record gives: clone size, V gene, J gene, D gene, CDR3 length, CDR3 protein, CDR3 DNA. A D gene is named only where the DNA matches it firmly. Only part of the rows carry a size: once, few, many, or a class if the clone is expanded.

size: .
V: TRBV7-9
J: TRBJ2-1
D: .
length: 14
CDR3: CASSSGPAYNEQFF
DNA: TGTGCCAGCAGCTCTGGCCCGGCTTACAATGAGCAGTTCTTC

size: .
V: TRBV5-8
J: TRBJ2-2
D: .
length: 15
CDR3: CASSLGLANTGELFF
DNA: TGTGCCAGCAGCTTGGGACTAGCGAACACCGGGGAGCTGTTTTTT

size: .
V: TRBV28
J: TRBJ2-3
D: TRBD2
length: 17
CDR3: CASSLFSSGRSTDTQYF
DNA: TGTGCCAGCAGTTTATTTTCTAGCGGGAGAAGCACAGATACGCAGTATTTT

size: .
V: TRBV11-2
J: TRBJ2-1
D: .
length: 18
CDR3: CASSLVTYGRSSYNEQFF
DNA: TGTGCCAGCAGCTTAGTTACATACGGACGCAGCTCCTACAATGAGCAGTTCTTC

size: few
V: TRBV27
J: TRBJ1-3
D: .
length: 16
CDR3: CASSLRAGGGGNTIYF
DNA: TGTGCCAGCAGTTTGCGTGCGGGGGGCGGTGGAAACACCATATATTTT

size: .
V: TRBV6-1
J: TRBJ1-5
D: TRBD1
length: 15
CDR3: CASSGVGTGHQPQHF
DNA: TGTGCCAGCAGCGGGGTTGGGACAGGGCATCAGCCCCAGCATTTT

size: .
V: TRBV6-5
J: TRBJ2-7
D: .
length: 14
CDR3: CASSYSAGPYEQYF
DNA: TGTGCCAGCAGTTACTCGGCAGGCCCCTACGAGCAGTACTTC

size: .
V: TRBV11-1
J: TRBJ2-7
D: TRBD1
length: 16
CDR3: CASSSTGTEASYEQYF
DNA: TGTGCCAGCAGCTCGACCGGGACAGAAGCTTCCTACGAGCAGTACTTC

size: .
V: TRBV13
J: TRBJ2-1
D: .
length: 19
CDR3: CASSSLPLALSISYNEQFF
DNA: TGTGCCAGCAGCTCCCTTCCCCTAGCGCTATCGATCTCCTACAATGAGCAGTTCTTC

size: .
V: TRBV7-6
J: TRBJ2-2
D: TRBD2
length: 18
CDR3: CASSQMVRTSGNTGELFF
DNA: TGTGCCAGCAGCCAGATGGTCCGGACTAGCGGGAACACCGGGGAGCTGTTTTTT

size: few
V: TRBV7-3
J: TRBJ2-1
D: .
length: 15
CDR3: CASSLSRTGNNEQFF
DNA: TGTGCCAGCAGCTTATCGAGGACGGGGAACAATGAGCAGTTCTTC

size: few
V: TRBV28
J: TRBJ2-3
D: .
length: 14
CDR3: CASKRDRFTDTQYF
DNA: TGTGCCAGCAAGCGGGACAGGTTTACAGATACGCAGTATTTT

size: .
V: TRBV5-1
J: TRBJ2-7
D: .
length: 13
CDR3: CASSLVTLGEQYF
DNA: TGCGCCAGCAGCTTGGTGACGTTGGGAGAGCAGTACTTC

size: .
V: TRBV6-1
J: TRBJ2-4
D: TRBD1
length: 15
CDR3: CASSELGFQGDIQYF
DNA: TGTGCCAGCAGTGAATTGGGGTTCCAGGGGGACATTCAGTACTTC

size: .
V: TRBV27
J: TRBJ2-1
D: TRBD1
length: 15
CDR3: CASRETGKRHNEQFF
DNA: TGTGCCAGCAGGGAGACAGGGAAGAGGCACAATGAGCAGTTCTTC

size: .
V: TRBV9
J: TRBJ2-1
D: TRBD2
length: 15
CDR3: CASSHSSGADNEQFF
DNA: TGTGCCAGCAGTCATTCTAGCGGGGCTGACAATGAGCAGTTCTTC

size: .
V: TRBV11-2
J: TRBJ2-5
D: .
length: 13
CDR3: CASSSLSQETQYF
DNA: TGTGCCAGCAGCTCCTTGAGTCAAGAGACCCAGTACTTC

size: once
V: TRBV4-1
J: TRBJ1-1
D: .
length: 15
CDR3: CASSQLPTVNTEAFF
DNA: TGCGCCAGCAGCCAACTTCCTACAGTGAACACTGAAGCTTTCTTT

size: few
V: TRBV5-1
J: TRBJ2-7
D: .
length: 13
CDR3: CASSLDGSYEQYF
DNA: TGCGCCAGCAGCTTGGACGGATCCTACGAGCAGTACTTC

size: few
V: TRBV7-2
J: TRBJ1-2
D: .
length: 14
CDR3: CASSSQLGGFGYTF
DNA: TGTGCCAGCAGCTCACAGCTTGGGGGCTTCGGCTACACCTTC

size: few
V: TRBV9
J: TRBJ2-7
D: TRBD1
length: 13
CDR3: CASSAQGAYEQYF
DNA: TGTGCCAGCAGCGCTCAGGGGGCCTACGAGCAGTACTTC

size: few
V: TRBV7-2
J: TRBJ2-5
D: .
length: 13
CDR3: CASSLAWGETQYF
DNA: TGTGCCAGCAGCTTAGCGTGGGGGGAGACCCAGTACTTC

size: few
V: TRBV5-4
J: TRBJ1-1
D: .
length: 18
CDR3: CASSPGGTTGLTGTEAFF
DNA: TGTGCCAGCAGCCCTGGGGGGACTACAGGACTGACAGGCACTGAAGCTTTCTTT

size: few
V: TRBV5-1
J: TRBJ2-3
D: .
length: 15
CDR3: CASSLAGGSTDTQYF
DNA: TGCGCCAGCAGCTTGGCGGGCGGGAGCACAGATACGCAGTATTTT

size: .
V: TRBV5-1
J: TRBJ2-3
D: .
length: 13
CDR3: CASSFDHTDTQYF
DNA: TGCGCCAGCAGCTTCGACCACACAGATACGCAGTATTTT

size: .
V: TRBV6-5
J: TRBJ2-2
D: .
length: 12
CDR3: CAATGNTGELFF
DNA: TGTGCCGCAACAGGGAACACCGGGGAGCTGTTTTTT

size: .
V: TRBV2
J: TRBJ1-1
D: .
length: 13
CDR3: CASFRQAGVQAFF
DNA: TGTGCCAGCTTCCGACAGGCGGGTGTGCAGGCTTTCTTT

size: .
V: TRBV7-2
J: TRBJ2-7
D: TRBD2
length: 14
CDR3: CASSLQLAEYEQYF
DNA: TGTGCCAGCAGCTTACAACTAGCGGAATACGAGCAGTACTTC

size: .
V: TRBV4-1
J: TRBJ2-5
D: .
length: 12
CDR3: CASSQDWKTQYF
DNA: TGCGCCAGCAGCCAAGACTGGAAGACCCAGTACTTC

size: .
V: TRBV6-1
J: TRBJ2-7
D: .
length: 12
CDR3: CASREGRSEQYF
DNA: TGTGCCAGCAGGGAGGGCCGGTCCGAGCAGTACTTC

size: few
V: TRBV18
J: TRBJ2-7
D: TRBD1
length: 13
CDR3: CASSPDRAYEQYF
DNA: TGTGCCAGCTCACCGGACAGGGCCTACGAGCAGTACTTC

size: .
V: TRBV4-2
J: TRBJ2-7
D: TRBD2
length: 13
CDR3: CASKGTSMSEQYF
DNA: TGTGCCAGCAAAGGGACTAGCATGAGCGAGCAGTACTTC

size: .
V: TRBV21-1
J: TRBJ2-7
D: .
length: 18
CDR3: CASSKGGGPRGRFYEQYF
DNA: TGTGCCAGCAGCAAAGGGGGAGGCCCCAGGGGGCGCTTCTACGAGCAGTACTTC

size: .
V: TRBV18
J: TRBJ2-5
D: .
length: 14
CDR3: CASSPRGVPETQYF
DNA: TGTGCCAGCTCCCCTCGAGGGGTCCCAGAGACCCAGTACTTC

size: few
V: TRBV7-6
J: TRBJ1-2
D: .
length: 13
CDR3: CASSLTAGYGYTF
DNA: TGTGCCAGCAGCTTAACGGCAGGCTATGGCTACACCTTC

size: .
V: TRBV6-6
J: TRBJ1-1
D: TRBD1
length: 14
CDR3: CASSWDRDGTEAFF
DNA: TGTGCCAGCAGTTGGGACAGGGATGGCACTGAAGCTTTCTTT

size: .
V: TRBV6-5
J: TRBJ1-6
D: .
length: 15
CDR3: CASTLDTLANSPLHF
DNA: TGTGCCAGCACCCTAGACACGCTTGCAAATTCACCCCTCCACTTT

size: .
V: TRBV2
J: TRBJ1-1
D: .
length: 14
CDR3: CASRGGAGLAEAFF
DNA: TGTGCCAGCAGAGGGGGGGCAGGGCTCGCTGAAGCTTTCTTT